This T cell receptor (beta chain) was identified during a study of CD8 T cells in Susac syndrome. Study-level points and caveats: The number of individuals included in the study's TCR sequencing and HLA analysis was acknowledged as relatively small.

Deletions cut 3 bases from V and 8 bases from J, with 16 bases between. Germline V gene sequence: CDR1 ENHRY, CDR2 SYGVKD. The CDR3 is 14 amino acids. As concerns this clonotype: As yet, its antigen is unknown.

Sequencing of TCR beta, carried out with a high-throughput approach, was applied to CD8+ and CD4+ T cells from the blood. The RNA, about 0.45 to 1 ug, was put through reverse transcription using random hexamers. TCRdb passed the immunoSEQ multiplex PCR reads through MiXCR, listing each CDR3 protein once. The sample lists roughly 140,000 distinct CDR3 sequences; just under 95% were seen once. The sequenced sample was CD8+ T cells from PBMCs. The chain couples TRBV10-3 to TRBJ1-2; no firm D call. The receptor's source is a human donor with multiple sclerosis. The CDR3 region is CAISDPQWRVGYTF. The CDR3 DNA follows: TGTGCCATCAGTGATCCCCAATGGAGGGTCGGCTACACCTTC.